Included here is one T cell receptor beta chain sequence, with context. This entry comes from a study of cytomegalovirus exposure and HLA in healthy donors. Both 60 Vbeta primers and 13 Jbeta primers went into the PCR. The repertoire was sequenced with immunoSEQ multiplex PCR; TCRdb's copy has only in-frame clones and lacks some. This repertoire shows approximately 100,000 clones, approximately 79% found once; its top ten account for approximately 6.3%. The CDR3 has 13 amino acids. V gave up 4 bases and J gave up 5 bases, with 11 bases separating them. In germline, CDR1 is LNHDA, CDR2 SQIVND (reference sequence).

Sequencing was performed on PBMCs. J is TRBJ1-1 and V is TRBV19, with no clear D. This sequence originates from a man aged 60-69 years in good health and CMV-seropositive. CDR3: CASSTEGRTEAFF. The CDR3 coding sequence is TGTGCCAGTAGTACGGAAGGGAGGACTGAAGCTTTCTTT.